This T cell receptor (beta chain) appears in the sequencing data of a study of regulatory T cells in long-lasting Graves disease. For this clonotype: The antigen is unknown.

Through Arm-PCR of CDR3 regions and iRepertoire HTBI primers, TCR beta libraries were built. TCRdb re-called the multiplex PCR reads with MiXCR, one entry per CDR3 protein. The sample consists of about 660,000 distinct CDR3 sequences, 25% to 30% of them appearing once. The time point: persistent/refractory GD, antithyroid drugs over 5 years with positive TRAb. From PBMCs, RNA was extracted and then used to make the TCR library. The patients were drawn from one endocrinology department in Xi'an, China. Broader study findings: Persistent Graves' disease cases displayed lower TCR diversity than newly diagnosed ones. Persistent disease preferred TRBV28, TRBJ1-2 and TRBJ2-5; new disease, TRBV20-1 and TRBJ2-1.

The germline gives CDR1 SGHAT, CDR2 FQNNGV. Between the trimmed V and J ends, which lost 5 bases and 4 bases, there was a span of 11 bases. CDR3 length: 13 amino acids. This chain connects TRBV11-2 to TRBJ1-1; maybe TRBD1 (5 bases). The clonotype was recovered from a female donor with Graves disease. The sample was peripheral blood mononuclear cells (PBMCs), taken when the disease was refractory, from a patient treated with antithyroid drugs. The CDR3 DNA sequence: TGTGCCAGCAGCGCGGGACTGTTCACTGAAGCTTTCTTT. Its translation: CASSAGLFTEAFF.